These T cell receptor beta chains were read from a single sample in a study of blood T cell repertoires in COVID-19. TCRdb's copy holds only in-frame clones and misses some; the assay was immunoSEQ multiplex PCR. The table records tens of thousands of clones, about 74% of them present only once. What was sequenced was peripheral blood. These receptors were collected from a man aged 70 or older with COVID-19, enrolled during active disease. The CDR3 runs from the conserved cysteine through the conserved F or W. The D gene is left open where the match is weak. A clone size is listed for some rows: how often the clone was seen (once, few, many), or a class if it is expanded.

j_gene | abundance | v_gene | d_gene | CDR3aa | CDR3nt
TRBJ1-4 | - | TRBV4-3 | - | CASSFRRQSEKLFF | TGCGCCAGCAGCTTCAGGCGACAGAGTGAAAAACTGTTTTTT
TRBJ1-2 | - | TRBV7-2 | - | CASSLVTDPGGYTF | TGTGCCAGCAGCTTAGTTACGGACCCGGGGGGCTACACCTTC
TRBJ2-7 | - | TRBV29-1 | TRBD2 | CSVLTSGYYEQYF | TGCAGCGTACTAACTAGCGGGTACTACGAGCAGTACTTC
TRBJ2-6 | - | TRBV10-3 | TRBD1 | CAIQSQTRPTGDGGANVLTF | TGTGCCATCCAATCCCAAACGAGGCCGACAGGGGACGGTGGGGCCAACGTCCTGACTTTC
TRBJ1-1 | - | TRBV4-1 | - | CASSQETWRTEAFF | TGCGCCAGCAGCCAAGAAACTTGGAGGACTGAAGCTTTCTTT
TRBJ1-2 | - | TRBV10-3 | - | CAIRADSPDGYTF | TGTGCCATCAGGGCAGACAGCCCGGATGGCTACACCTTC
TRBJ1-1 | few | TRBV7-2 | - | CASSYTGSRYTEAFF | TGTGCCAGCAGCTACACAGGGTCGCGGTACACTGAAGCTTTCTTT
TRBJ1-1 | - | TRBV3-1/TRBV3-2 | - | CASSPNTGRGNTEAFF | TGTGCCAGCAGCCCTAATACAGGGAGAGGGAACACTGAAGCTTTCTTT
TRBJ1-3 | - | TRBV5-1 | - | CASSLGQGNTIYF | TGCGCCAGCAGCTTGGGACAGGGAAACACCATATATTTT
TRBJ2-3 | - | TRBV9 | - | CASSLHLGDTQYF | TGTGCCAGCAGCCTTCACCTCGGGGATACGCAGTATTTT